The 7 T cell receptor beta chains given below trace back to one sample, sequenced in a study of molecular identifiers for immune sequencing clone quantification. TCRdb called the PCR reads again in MiXCR, with one record for every CDR3 protein. This sample has under 600,000 distinct CDR3 sequences; 25% occur once, and the top ten carry 0.7% to 0.9%. Specimen: naive CD8+ T cells from blood, with Jurkat cell RNA spiked in. Regarding subset: FACS-sorted CD8+CD4-CCR7+CD45RA+ naive T cells. The receptors originated from a human donor in good health. Some libraries in this study had Jurkat cell RNA spiked in.

At least ten counts were recorded for this clonotype. The V gene is TRBV28, the J gene TRBJ1-4; D gene unclear. The V and J ends lost 6 bases and 6 bases respectively, with 14 bases between them. Germline assignment: CDR1 MDHEN and CDR2 SYDVKM. The CDR3 spans 14 residues. The CDR3 protein is CASSNPPRHEKLFF. The CDR3 region has the DNA TGTGCCAGCAGCAATCCTCCCCGGCATGAAAAACTGTTTTTT.

Points on this clonotype: One end of the junction fails to match germline, which may point to a read error. This chain links TRBV6-6 with TRBJ1-4; 7 bases map to TRBD1. CDR3 length: 17 residues. Germline lookup yields CDR1 MNHNY and CDR2 SVGAGI (reference sequence). This CDR3 is CTSSWTGATQPNEKLFF. CDR3 in DNA: TGTACCAGCAGTTGGACAGGAGCGACACAACCTAATGAAAAACTGTTTTTT.

V and J are TRBV6-1 and TRBJ2-5, with D unclear. The V gene lost 3 bases and the J gene lost 7 bases, with 9 bases spanning the gap. The CDR3 runs to 12 residues. Germline V gene lookup returns CDR1 MNHNS and CDR2 SASEGT. The CDR3 coding sequence is TGTGCCAGCAGTGACGTAACGGCGACCCAGTACTTC. This codes for CASSDVTATQYF.

The CDR3 nucleotides read TGCAGTGCCCCGGACATCCTGGGTGGCACAGATACGCAGTATTTT. As protein: CSAPDILGGTDTQYF. The rearrangement joins TRBV20-1 to TRBJ2-3; possibly TRBD1 for D (5 bases). Trimming shortened V by 6 bases and J by 1 base, and 17 bases separated the two germline ends. Germline CDR1 and CDR2: DFQATT and SNEGSKA (reference sequence). The CDR3 has 15 residues.

This clonotype was seen only a few times. The chain is built from TRBV18 and TRBJ2-3; TRBD1 is a possible D gene (6 bases). This CDR3 is 16 amino acids long. Germline V gene data show CDR1 as KGHSH and CDR2 as LQKENI. The germline V and J ends were trimmed by 2 bases and 6 bases, with 18 bases remaining between them. DNA of the CDR3: TGTGCCAGCTCACCAGATTTATTGGGGGCGTACGATACGCAGTATTTT. Its translation is CASSPDLLGAYDTQYF. Full variable domain (outside the CDR3, taken from reference TRBV18 and TRBJ2-3): NAGVMQNPRHLVRRRGQEARLRCSPMKGHSHVYWYRQLPEEGLKFMVYLQKENIIDESGMPKERFSAEFPKEGPSILRIQQVVRGDSAAYFCASSPDLLGAYDTQYFGPGTRLTVL.

This clonotype turned up a few times. The genes are TRBV6-5 and TRBJ2-7; tentative D call: TRBD2 (5 bases). Trimming cost V 8 bases and J 5 bases, with 7 bases left between them. The CDR3 sequence is 10 residues long. CDR1 and CDR2 from the germline V gene are MNHEY and SVGAGI. The CDR3 DNA follows: TGTGCCAGCCGCGGGCACGAGCAGTACTTC. This gives the protein CASRGHEQYF.

In its sample, this clonotype was seen many times. V and J are TRBV28 and TRBJ2-1; D is perhaps TRBD1 (6 bases). The germline V and J ends were trimmed by 7 bases and 4 bases, with 11 bases remaining between them. This CDR3 has 13 amino acids. Looked up from germline, CDR1 is MDHEN and CDR2 is SYDVKM. CDR3 nucleotides: TGTGCCAGCAAAGACAGGAATTACAATGAGCAGTTCTTC. It translates to CASKDRNYNEQFF. Using reference TRBV28 and TRBJ2-1 for the parts outside the CDR3, the full variable domain is DVKVTQSSRYLVKRTGEKVFLECVQDMDHENMFWYRQDPGLGLRLIYFSYDVKMKEKGDIPEGYSVSREKKERFSLILESASTNQTSMYLCASKDRNYNEQFFGPGTRLTVL.